Below are 15 T cell receptor beta chains sequenced from a single sample in a study of blood T cell repertoires in COVID-19. TCRdb's table, derived via immunoSEQ multiplex PCR, lists solely in-frame clones and lacks some. The sample yields around 53,000 clones, around 87% seen once. Material: peripheral blood. These receptor sequences come from a man aged 50 to 59 with acute or convalescent COVID-19.

This clone appeared many times. J is TRBJ1-2 and V is TRBV5-4, with TRBD1 matching over 7 bases. V trimming: 3 bases; J trimming: 2 bases; junction bases outside the gene matches: 7. The germline V gene encodes CDR1 SGHNT and CDR2 YYREEE (reference sequence). The CDR3 has 15 amino acids. The CDR3 loop is CASSSPGQSNYGYTF. As DNA, the CDR3 is TGTGCCAGCAGCTCCCCGGGACAGTCAAACTATGGCTACACCTTC.

The chain is built from TRBV6-1 and TRBJ1-1; D not certain. V lost 3 bases, J lost 3 bases, and 14 bases lay in between. Germline lookup yields CDR1 MNHNS and CDR2 SASEGT. This CDR3 is built from 15 residues. CDR3 in DNA: TGTGCCAGCAGTGAGACCCCGTTACGGGACACTGAAGCTTTCTTT. Translated: CASSETPLRDTEAFF.

This clone was picked up a small number of times. V usage is TRBV11-3 and J usage is TRBJ2-7; no reliable D call. V was clipped by 1 base and J by 0 bases, with 7 bases between them. The CDR3 is 14 amino acids. The germline gives CDR1 SGHNT, CDR2 YENEEA. This CDR3 is CASSLGASSYEQYF. The CDR3 nucleotides read TGTGCCAGCAGCTTAGGGGCCAGCTCCTACGAGCAGTACTTC.

The chain recombines TRBV6-1 with TRBJ1-5; perhaps TRBD1 as D (5 bases). Trimming shortened V by 1 base and J by 7 bases, and 8 bases separated the two germline ends. Germline-derived CDR1 and CDR2 are MNHNS and SASEGT. This CDR3 has 13 residues. CDR3 residues: CASSEVGVQPQHF. The CDR3 nucleotides are TGTGCCAGCAGTGAAGTAGGGGTCCAGCCCCAGCATTTT.

This chain's CDR3 is CASRTSGNEQFF. The CDR3 DNA reads TGCGCCAGCAGGACTAGTGGCAATGAGCAGTTCTTC. The V gene is TRBV5-1, the J gene TRBJ2-1, with a tentative D call TRBD2 (6 bases). The CDR3 totals 12 residues. Germline CDR1 reads SGHRS; CDR2 reads YFSETQ. The V end lost 5 bases, the J end lost 6 bases, and 9 bases lay between the germline ends.

CDR3 protein: CASSQGGRGLFTEAFF. The CDR3 bases are TGTGCCAGTAGTCAGGGGGGCCGTGGGCTTTTCACTGAAGCTTTCTTT. The rearrangement uses TRBV19 and TRBJ1-1; 7 bases line up with TRBD1. Per germline, CDR1 LNHDA and CDR2 SQIVND (reference sequence). This CDR3 has 16 amino acids. V shed 5 bases and J 4 bases; nucleotides not matched to a gene: 13. Based on the CDR3 plus reference TRBV19 and TRBJ1-1, the full variable domain is DGGITQSPKYLFRKEGQNVTLSCEQNLNHDAMYWYRQDPGQGLRLIYYSQIVNDFQKGDIAEGYSVSREKKESFPLTVTSAQKNPTAFYLCASSQGGRGLFTEAFFGQGTRLTVV.

The chain is built from TRBV5-1 and TRBJ2-3; D remains ambiguous. V lost 0 bases, J lost 4 bases, and 6 bases lay in between. CDR3 length equals 13 residues. The germline V gene has CDR1 SGHRS and CDR2 YFSETQ. In DNA, the CDR3 is TGCGCCAGCAGCTTGGGCGCTGCAGATACGCAGTATTTT. It translates to CASSLGAADTQYF.

CDR3 DNA: TGTGCCAGCAGTGAAAGGGACAGGGGGCTCGCCGGGGAGCTGTTTTTT. The encoded protein is CASSERDRGLAGELFF. This chain links TRBV2 with TRBJ2-2; 12 bases agree with TRBD1. Germline loops: CDR1 SNHLY, CDR2 FYNNEI. This CDR3 region has 16 residues. The V segment lost 2 bases and the J segment 6 bases; nucleotides outside the gene matches: 4. The full variable domain, its missing parts supplied by reference TRBV2 and TRBJ2-2, is EPEVTQTPSHQVTQMGQEVILRCVPISNHLYFYWYRQILGQKVEFLVSFYNNEISEKSEIFDDQFSVERPDGSNFTLKIRSTKLEDSAMYFCASSERDRGLAGELFFGEGSRLTVL.

The chain couples TRBV5-1 to TRBJ2-1, with 9 nucleotides matching TRBD2. The CDR3 contains 15 residues. Germline CDR1 and CDR2: SGHRS and YFSETQ. The trim removed 0 bases at V and 10 bases at J, leaving 8 bases unmatched. The CDR3 coding sequence is TGCGCCAGCAGCTTGGGCGGGAGGGCCATTGAGGAGCAGTTCTTC. This codes for CASSLGGRAIEEQFF.

This chain links TRBV27 with TRBJ2-7, with 8 bases aligning to TRBD1. Germline V CDR1 and CDR2: MNHEY, SMNVEV (reference sequence). J was trimmed by 2 bases and V by 6 bases; bases with no gene match: 0. CDR3 size: 12 residues. The CDR3 spells CASRTGAYEQYF. The CDR3, as DNA: TGTGCCAGCAGGACAGGGGCCTACGAGCAGTACTTC.

V usage is TRBV6-5 and J usage is TRBJ1-2; no definite D call. The CDR3 spans 13 residues. Germline assignment: CDR1 MNHEY and CDR2 SVGAGI. Trimming removed 8 bases at V and 8 bases at J, with 18 bases between. CDR3 residues: CASDSGRGRGYTF. Here the CDR3 DNA reads TGTGCCAGCGACTCGGGTCGAGGGCGAGGCTACACCTTC.

The chain recombines TRBV9 with TRBJ2-1, with 9 bases lining up with TRBD1. The CDR3 runs to 16 residues. CDR1 and CDR2 (germline): SGDLS, YYNGEE. After removal of 6 bases from V and 1 base from J, the junction contained 8 bases not matched to a gene. In nucleotides, the CDR3 is TGTGCCAGCAACCACGGACAGGGGAGTTCCTACAATGAGCAGTTCTTC. It yields the protein CASNHGQGSSYNEQFF.

The chain joins TRBV9 to TRBJ2-3, with 9 positions matching TRBD2. This CDR3 contains 18 residues. Germline V lookup: CDR1 SGDLS, CDR2 YYNGEE. The J segment lost 2 bases and the V segment lost 3 bases, leaving 13 bases of the junction unmatched. In DNA form, the CDR3 reads TGTGCCAGCAGCGAGCCCCGAGCTAGCGGGGACTACACAGATACGCAGTATTTT. As protein: CASSEPRASGDYTDTQYF.

The gene calls are TRBV4-1 and TRBJ2-5; TRBD2 matches 8 bases. CDR3 size: 16 residues. Germline CDR1 reads MGHRA; CDR2 reads YSYEKL. Trimming removed 0 bases from V and 5 bases from J; junction bases left unmatched: 8. CDR3 loop: CASSQDWRGVDETQYF. CDR3 in DNA: TGCGCCAGCAGCCAAGATTGGCGGGGGGTTGATGAGACCCAGTACTTC.

The V gene is TRBV11-3, the J gene TRBJ2-7, with 13 bases matching TRBD2. CDR1 is SGHNT, CDR2 YENEEA, per germline. V lost 5 bases, J lost 5 bases, and 9 bases stayed unmatched. The CDR3 sequence is 16 residues long. The CDR3 DNA reads TGTGCCAGCAGCCACAGGACTAGCGGGAGTTTGCACGAGCAGTACTTC. This gives the protein CASSHRTSGSLHEQYF.